The 5 T cell receptor beta chains reported below all come from one sample, sequenced in a study of T cells in Graves' hyperthyroidism and ophthalmopathy. TCR beta CDR3 region amplification was performed from RNA transcripts. The HTBI primer set served for first-round RT-PCR of the TCR CDR3. MiXCR, applied by TCRdb to the multiplex PCR reads, yields one record per CDR3 protein. Of a few hundred thousand distinct CDR3 sequences listed, around a sixth are singletons. The sequencing input was blood. The receptors derive from a woman in her thirties with Graves' hyperthyroidism.

This clonotype was picked up a small number of times. The V call is TRBV27, the J call TRBJ1-2; possible D gene TRBD1, 6 bases. The CDR3 covers 18 residues. Germline V lookup: CDR1 MNHEY, CDR2 SMNVEV (reference sequence). With 2 bases removed from V and 3 bases from J, the gap between germline ends came to 22 bases. The CDR3: CASSLTRGGGFDYYGYTF. DNA of the CDR3: TGTGCCAGCAGTTTAACCCGAGGAGGGGGGTTCGATTACTATGGCTACACCTTC.

This clonotype was detected a few times. A much bigger clone sits one base away, suggesting this may be a read error. This sequence joins TRBV20-1 and TRBJ2-1; 11 nucleotides match TRBD2. Germline V lookup: CDR1 DFQATT, CDR2 SNEGSKA (reference sequence). The CDR3 spans 17 residues. V gave up 1 base and J gave up 8 bases; unmatched junction bases: 13. The chain's CDR3 is CSARGLLAGGPHDEQFF. The DNA of the CDR3 is TGCAGTGCTAGAGGTCTCTTAGCGGGAGGGCCACACGATGAGCAGTTCTTC.

In its sample, this clonotype was seen a few times. Germline is not matched at one junction end, which may reflect a read error. The J gene is TRBJ2-5, the V gene TRBV20-1, with D tentatively TRBD1 (6 bases). The CDR3 is 13 amino acids. Per the germline V gene, CDR1 is DFQATT and CDR2 is SNEGSKA (reference sequence). DNA for the CDR3: TGCAGTGCTGAAGACAGGAACCAAGGGACCCAGTACTTC. Protein product: CSAEDRNQGTQYF.

This clonotype was counted ten times or more. This chain uses TRBV12-3 or TRBV12-4 with TRBJ1-4; 8 bases are a match to TRBD1. The trim removed 7 bases at V and 7 bases at J, leaving 8 bases unmatched. This CDR3 comprises 14 residues. CDR3 nucleotides: TGTGCCAGCACCATCGGACAGGGAACTGAAAAACTGTTTTTT. Translated, it gives CASTIGQGTEKLFF.

This clonotype was counted between two and nine times. This sequence joins TRBV29-1 and TRBJ2-1, with 9 nucleotides matching TRBD1. V gave up 8 bases and J gave up 9 bases; unmatched junction bases: 8. This CDR3 is built from 12 residues. Per the germline V gene, CDR1 is SQVTM and CDR2 is ANQGSEA. Written as DNA, the CDR3 is TGCAGCTCGGACAGGGGCGGGGGTGAGCAGTTCTTC. Residues: CSSDRGGGEQFF.